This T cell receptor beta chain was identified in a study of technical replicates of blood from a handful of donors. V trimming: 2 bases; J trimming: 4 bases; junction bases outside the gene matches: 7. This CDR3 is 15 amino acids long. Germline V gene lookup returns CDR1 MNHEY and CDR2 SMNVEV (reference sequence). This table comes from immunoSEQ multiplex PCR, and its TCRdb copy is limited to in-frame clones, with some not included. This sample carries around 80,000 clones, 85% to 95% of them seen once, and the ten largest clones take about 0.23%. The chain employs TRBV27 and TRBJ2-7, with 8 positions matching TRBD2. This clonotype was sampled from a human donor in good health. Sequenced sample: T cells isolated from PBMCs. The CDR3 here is CASSLNTGGGYEQYF. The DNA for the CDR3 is TGTGCCAGCAGTTTAAACACGGGGGGGGGATACGAGCAGTACTTC.